A selection of T cell receptor beta chains follows, all from one sample in a study of blood T cell repertoires in COVID-19. Profiled with immunoSEQ multiplex PCR; TCRdb holds only in-frame clones, not every one. This sample has 230,000 or so clones, with around 88% found just once. Material: PBMCs or T cells enriched from blood (not recorded which). The origin of the receptors is a woman aged 40-49 years with acute COVID-19. The CDR3 runs from the conserved cysteine through the conserved F or W. A D gene is named only where the DNA matches it firmly. Clone size is stated in some rows and not others, as once, few, many or a class when expanded.

TRBV7-2	-	TRBJ2-2	-	CASLTVGGATGELFF	TGTGCCAGCTTAACCGTGGGGGGGGCCACCGGGGAGCTGTTTTTT
TRBV28	-	TRBJ1-2	-	CASSSRGYTF	TGTGCCAGCAGCTCTCGTGGCTACACCTTC
TRBV18	-	TRBJ2-3	TRBD1	CASSPPTGGTDTQYF	TGTGCCAGCTCACCACCTACAGGGGGAACAGATACGCAGTATTTT
TRBV2	-	TRBJ1-1	-	CASSRGGNTEAFF	TGTGCCAGCAGTAGGGGAGGGAACACTGAAGCTTTCTTT
TRBV5-1	-	TRBJ2-5	TRBD2	CASSVLAGEETQYF	TGCGCCAGCAGCGTCCTAGCGGGGGAAGAGACCCAGTACTTC
TRBV5-1	once	TRBJ1-2	TRBD1	CASSLAGTGVYGYTF	TGCGCCAGCAGCTTGGCCGGGACAGGGGTCTATGGCTACACCTTC
TRBV5-6	few	TRBJ1-5	-	CASSLRGGRTNQPQHF	TGTGCCAGCAGCTTGAGGGGAGGTCGGACCAATCAGCCCCAGCATTTT
TRBV7-9	-	TRBJ1-2	-	CSGYGYTF	TGTTCGGGCTATGGCTACACCTTC
TRBV14	-	TRBJ1-1	TRBD1	CASSRTGGNTEAFF	TGTGCCAGCAGCCGGACAGGGGGCAACACTGAAGCTTTCTTT
TRBV4-2	few	TRBJ2-7	-	CASSEGPEVAAPSYEQYF	TGTGCCAGCAGCGAAGGCCCCGAGGTAGCCGCCCCCTCCTACGAGCAGTACTTC
TRBV7-2	few	TRBJ1-6	-	CASSLRLNNSPLHF	TGTGCCAGCAGCCTCCGACTTAATAATTCACCCCTCCACTTT
TRBV7-2	few	TRBJ1-2	-	CASSLSPRVYGYTF	TGTGCCAGCAGCTTATCCCCCAGGGTGTATGGCTACACCTTC
TRBV7-2	-	TRBJ2-2	TRBD2	CASSYLGGAGGGLELFF	TGTGCCAGCAGCTACCTTGGTGGAGCGGGGGGGGGCTTGGAGCTGTTTTTT
TRBV9	-	TRBJ2-2	-	CASSRTGELFF	TGTGCCAGCAGTCGGACCGGGGAGCTGTTTTTT
TRBV27	-	TRBJ1-2	-	CASSINHGVGGYTF	TGTGCCAGCAGTATAAACCACGGGGTGGGTGGCTACACCTTC
TRBV9	-	TRBJ1-3	-	CASSVGAGRNSGNTIYF	TGTGCCAGCAGCGTAGGGGCCGGGAGAAACTCTGGAAACACCATATATTTT
TRBV6-5	-	TRBJ1-2	TRBD1	CASSSMTRGHGYTF	TGTGCCAGCAGTTCCATGACTAGGGGGCATGGCTACACCTTC
TRBV19	-	TRBJ2-3	TRBD2	CASSIKAGFYTDTQYF	TGTGCCAGTAGTATAAAAGCGGGGTTTTACACAGATACGCAGTATTTT
TRBV7-9	-	TRBJ1-4	-	CASSLSGGVSNEKLFF	TGTGCCAGCAGCTTATCCGGCGGGGTCAGTAATGAAAAACTGTTTTTT
TRBV14	-	TRBJ2-2	-	CASSTRGGSGELFF	TGTGCCAGCAGCACGAGAGGGGGTAGCGGGGAGCTGTTTTTT
TRBV7-9	once	TRBJ2-7	-	CASSSTQPPYEQYF	TGTGCCAGCAGTTCGACTCAACCACCTTACGAGCAGTACTTC
TRBV3-1/TRBV3-2	-	TRBJ1-6	-	CASSPTVYNSPLHF	TGTGCCAGCAGCCCGACAGTATATAATTCACCCCTCCACTTT
TRBV7-2	-	TRBJ1-4	TRBD1	CASSPSDRREKLFF	TGTGCCAGCAGCCCCTCGGACAGGAGAGAAAAACTGTTTTTT
TRBV4-3	-	TRBJ2-7	TRBD2	CASSQVWDYTYEQYF	TGCGCCAGCAGCCAAGTGTGGGACTACACCTACGAGCAGTACTTC
TRBV5-6	once	TRBJ1-2	TRBD1	CASSFRDRNYGYTF	TGTGCCAGCAGCTTCCGGGACAGAAACTATGGCTACACCTTC
TRBV27	-	TRBJ1-6	TRBD1	CASSLQGGGSSYNSPLHF	TGTGCCAGCAGTTTACAGGGGGGTGGGAGCTCCTATAATTCACCCCTCCACTTT
TRBV5-4	-	TRBJ2-5	TRBD2	CASSPTSGGAGKTQYF	TGTGCCAGCAGCCCGACTAGCGGGGGGGCCGGGAAGACCCAGTACTTC
TRBV27	once	TRBJ2-7	-	CASSPLQVLSSYEQYF	TGTGCCAGCAGTCCCCTACAGGTTTTAAGCTCCTACGAGCAGTACTTC
TRBV5-1	-	TRBJ1-1	-	CASSLYQGITEAFF	TGCGCCAGCAGCTTGTATCAGGGGATAACTGAAGCTTTCTTT
TRBV12-3/TRBV12-4	few	TRBJ1-3	-	CAGGLSGNTIYF	TGTGCCGGCGGACTCTCTGGAAACACCATATATTTT
TRBV4-3	-	TRBJ2-3	TRBD1	CASSSYGRDSPTDTQYF	TGCGCCAGCAGCTCTTACGGAAGGGACAGCCCCACAGATACGCAGTATTTT
TRBV5-1	-	TRBJ1-2	-	CASSLSTFGGGNYGYTF	TGCGCCAGCAGCTTGAGTACATTTGGGGGCGGGAACTATGGCTACACCTTC
TRBV7-2	-	TRBJ2-3	TRBD1	CASSSTGGQNTQYF	TGTGCCAGCAGCAGTACAGGGGGGCAAAATACGCAGTATTTT
TRBV27	-	TRBJ2-3	-	CASSSGNTDTQYF	TGTGCCAGCAGCTCAGGGAACACAGATACGCAGTATTTT
TRBV7-8	few	TRBJ1-2	TRBD1	CASSFSGTGGYGYTF	TGTGCCAGCAGCTTTTCCGGGACAGGAGGCTATGGCTACACCTTC
TRBV6-1	-	TRBJ2-7	-	CASSEVEEIGEQYF	TGTGCCAGCAGTGAAGTTGAGGAGATAGGCGAGCAGTACTTC
TRBV7-2	-	TRBJ2-7	-	CASSLVLWNYEQYF	TGTGCCAGCAGCCTTGTACTATGGAACTACGAGCAGTACTTC
TRBV29-1	-	TRBJ2-1	-	CSVEERQRSNEQFF	TGCAGCGTTGAAGAGAGACAGCGTTCAAATGAGCAGTTCTTC
TRBV9	-	TRBJ1-4	TRBD1	CASSVGTGFRELFF	TGTGCCAGCAGCGTTGGGACAGGGTTTCGGGAACTGTTTTTT
TRBV6-2/TRBV6-3	-	TRBJ1-2	-	CASSYSAGLGYTF	TGTGCCAGCAGTTACTCGGCGGGGCTTGGCTACACCTTC
TRBV6-2/TRBV6-3	-	TRBJ1-5	TRBD1	CASSYPRTGGRNNQPQHF	TGTGCCAGCAGTTACCCCCGGACAGGGGGCCGAAACAATCAGCCCCAGCATTTT
TRBV28	-	TRBJ1-2	TRBD1	CAIGPGTGVYGYTF	TGTGCCATCGGCCCAGGGACAGGGGTCTATGGCTACACCTTC
TRBV5-1	once	TRBJ2-3	-	CASSQQGPSTDTQYF	TGCGCCAGCAGCCAACAGGGACCGAGCACAGATACGCAGTATTTT
TRBV2	-	TRBJ2-3	TRBD1	CASSGGTGDTDTQYF	TGTGCCAGCAGTGGGGGGACAGGGGACACAGATACGCAGTATTTT
TRBV9	-	TRBJ2-5	TRBD1	CASSVGDRPETQYF	TGTGCCAGCAGCGTAGGGGACAGGCCAGAGACCCAGTACTTC
TRBV7-2	-	TRBJ2-7	TRBD1	CASSPDRGLFEQYF	TGTGCCAGCAGCCCGGACAGGGGGCTATTCGAGCAGTACTTC
TRBV3-1/TRBV3-2	many	TRBJ2-5	TRBD2	CASSQGSGSKGETQYF	TGTGCCAGCAGCCAAGGAAGCGGGAGCAAAGGAGAGACCCAGTACTTC
TRBV24-1	-	TRBJ1-1	-	CATSDSRGMNTEAFF	TGTGCCACCAGTGATTCCAGGGGTATGAACACTGAAGCTTTCTTT
TRBV4-1	once	TRBJ1-4	-	CASSQDPLSGTSNEKLFF	TGCGCCAGCAGCCAAGACCCATTATCCGGGACATCTAATGAAAAACTGTTTTTT
TRBV9	-	TRBJ2-1	-	CASSVANEQFF	TGTGCCAGCAGCGTAGCTAATGAGCAGTTCTTC
TRBV27	-	TRBJ1-5	TRBD1	CASASTGRTWGQPQHF	TGTGCCAGCGCGTCGACAGGGAGGACCTGGGGTCAGCCCCAGCATTTT
TRBV15	-	TRBJ1-2	-	CATSRAPPSLQGGGYTF	TGTGCCACCAGCAGGGCACCACCAAGCCTCCAGGGTGGCGGCTACACCTTC
TRBV10-2	-	TRBJ2-3	TRBD2	CASTRTSSTDTQYF	TGCGCCAGCACTAGGACTAGCAGCACAGATACGCAGTATTTT